What follows is one T cell receptor beta chain and its context. Its antigen is currently unknown. This record belongs to a study of cytomegalovirus exposure and HLA in healthy donors. Study overall: In a later analysis, the roughly 120 validation repertoires were reported to have used the same platform as the 600 to 700 first-cohort repertoires. General observations from the study: There were about 160 TCR beta chains listed as cytomegalovirus-associated. Confirmation in vitro established that three CMV-associated chains were specific for CMV antigens.

Germline CDR1 is SGHKS and CDR2 is YYEKEE (reference sequence). The CDR3 covers 14 residues. The V and J ends lost 1 base and 8 bases respectively, with 12 bases between them. Repertoires were generated with immunoSEQ multiplex PCR, while TCRdb's copy carries only in-frame clones and drops some. Among a few hundred thousand clones listed, just over 85% were seen once. The donors were in the roughly 120-subject validation cohort, distinct from the roughly 600-subject first cohort. The material sequenced was PBMCs. The TCR comes from a woman under 30 in good health and CMV-seronegative. V usage is TRBV5-5 and J usage is TRBJ1-4; maybe TRBD1 (6 bases). CDR3 nucleotides: TGTGCCAGCAGCTTGAGGGACACTGAAGAAAAACTGTTTTTT. Translating it yields CASSLRDTEEKLFF.